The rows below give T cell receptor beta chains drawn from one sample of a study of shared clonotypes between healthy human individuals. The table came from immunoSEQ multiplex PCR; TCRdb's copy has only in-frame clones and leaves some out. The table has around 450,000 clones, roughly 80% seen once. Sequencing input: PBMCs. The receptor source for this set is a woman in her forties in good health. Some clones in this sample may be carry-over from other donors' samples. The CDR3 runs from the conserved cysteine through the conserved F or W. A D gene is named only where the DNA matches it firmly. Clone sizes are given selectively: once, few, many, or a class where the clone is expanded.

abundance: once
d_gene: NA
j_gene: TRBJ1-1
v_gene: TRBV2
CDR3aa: CASTTTANTEAFF
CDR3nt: TGTGCCAGCACCACGACGGCGAACACTGAAGCTTTCTTT

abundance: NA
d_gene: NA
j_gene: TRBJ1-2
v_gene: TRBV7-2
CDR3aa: CASSSGLGVGGYTF
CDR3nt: TGTGCCAGCAGCTCAGGACTTGGCGTCGGTGGCTACACCTTC

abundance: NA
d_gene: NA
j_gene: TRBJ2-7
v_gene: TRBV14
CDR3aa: CASSGNLANYEQYF
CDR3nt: TGTGCCAGCAGCGGGAATTTAGCGAACTACGAGCAGTACTTC

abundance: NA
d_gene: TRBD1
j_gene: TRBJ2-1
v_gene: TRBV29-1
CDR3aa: CSVGSFGTGGNEQFF
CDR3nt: TGCAGCGTTGGGAGTTTTGGGACAGGGGGTAATGAGCAGTTCTTC

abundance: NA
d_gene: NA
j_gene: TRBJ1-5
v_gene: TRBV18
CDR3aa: CASSPSGLQPQHF
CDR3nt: TGTGCCAGCTCACCCTCAGGGCTCCAGCCCCAGCATTTT

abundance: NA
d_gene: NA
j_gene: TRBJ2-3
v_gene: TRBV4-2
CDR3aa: CASSGGGVGTDTQYF
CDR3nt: TGTGCCAGCAGCGGAGGGGGGGTGGGCACAGATACGCAGTATTTT

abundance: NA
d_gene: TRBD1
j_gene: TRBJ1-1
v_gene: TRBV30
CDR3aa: CAWMTGGAGTEAFF
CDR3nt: TGTGCCTGGATGACAGGGGGCGCGGGTACTGAAGCTTTCTTT

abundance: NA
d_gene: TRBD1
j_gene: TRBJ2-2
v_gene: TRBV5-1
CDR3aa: CASSFSGTGGTGELFF
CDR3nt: TGCGCCAGCAGCTTTTCCGGGACAGGGGGTACCGGGGAGCTGTTTTTT

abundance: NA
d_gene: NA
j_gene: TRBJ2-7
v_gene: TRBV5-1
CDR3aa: CASSSVVGTSEQYF
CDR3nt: TGCGCCAGCAGCTCCGTTGTAGGGACGTCCGAGCAGTACTTC

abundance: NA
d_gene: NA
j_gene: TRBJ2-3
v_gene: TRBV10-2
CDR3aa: CASSEQGPDTQYF
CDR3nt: TGCGCCAGCAGTGAGCAGGGCCCCGATACGCAGTATTTT

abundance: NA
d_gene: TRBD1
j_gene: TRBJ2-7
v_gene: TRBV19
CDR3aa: CASSINGQGVYEQYF
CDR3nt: TGTGCCAGTAGTATCAACGGACAGGGGGTCTACGAGCAGTACTTC

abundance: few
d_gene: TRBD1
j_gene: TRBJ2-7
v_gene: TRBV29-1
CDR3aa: CSAMTGETDEQYF
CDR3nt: TGCAGCGCCATGACAGGGGAGACTGACGAGCAGTACTTC

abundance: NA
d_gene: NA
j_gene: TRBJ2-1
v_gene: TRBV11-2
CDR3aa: CASSLVQNNNEQFF
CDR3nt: TGTGCCAGCAGCTTAGTTCAGAATAACAATGAGCAGTTCTTC

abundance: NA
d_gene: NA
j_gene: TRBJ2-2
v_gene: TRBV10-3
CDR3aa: CAISESQQPDTGELFF
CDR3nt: TGTGCCATCAGTGAGTCGCAACAGCCCGACACCGGGGAGCTGTTTTTT

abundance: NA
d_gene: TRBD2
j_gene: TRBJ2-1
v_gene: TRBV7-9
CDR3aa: CASSPRTSLGNEQFF
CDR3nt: TGTGCCAGCAGCCCCCGGACTAGTTTGGGCAATGAGCAGTTCTTC

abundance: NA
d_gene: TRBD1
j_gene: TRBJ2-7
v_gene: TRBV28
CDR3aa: CASTPRGQGRYEQYF
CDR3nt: TGTGCCAGCACCCCCAGGGGACAGGGGAGGTACGAGCAGTACTTC

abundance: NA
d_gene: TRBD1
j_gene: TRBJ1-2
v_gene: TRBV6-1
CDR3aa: CASSEIVGQGLLDGYTF
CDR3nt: TGTGCCAGCAGTGAAATAGTTGGACAGGGGCTTTTGGATGGCTACACCTTC

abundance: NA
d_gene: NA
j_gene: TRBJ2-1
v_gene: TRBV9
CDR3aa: CASSWRYGAVSSYNEQFF
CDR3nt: TGTGCCAGCAGCTGGAGATATGGGGCGGTAAGCTCCTACAATGAGCAGTTCTTC

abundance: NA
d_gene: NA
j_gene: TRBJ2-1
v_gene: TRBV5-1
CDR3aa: CASSWDLNNEQFF
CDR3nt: TGCGCCAGCAGCTGGGACTTGAACAATGAGCAGTTCTTC

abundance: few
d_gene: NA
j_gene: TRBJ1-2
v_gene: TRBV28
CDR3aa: CASSLQAYGYTF
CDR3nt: TGTGCCAGCAGTTTACAGGCCTATGGCTACACCTTC

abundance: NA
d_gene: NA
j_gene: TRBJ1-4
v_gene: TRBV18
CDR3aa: CASSPRVGGDEKLFF
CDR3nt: TGTGCCAGCTCACCCCGTGTAGGGGGGGACGAAAAACTGTTTTTT